A selection of T cell receptor beta chains follows, all from one sample in a study of blood T cell repertoires in COVID-19. Sequencing was performed with immunoSEQ multiplex PCR; in TCRdb, only in-frame clones are kept and a portion is missing. The data contain approximately 170,000 clones, roughly nine tenths of them singletons. Material for sequencing was peripheral blood. All receptors derive from a woman in her 70s with acute or convalescent COVID-19. Each CDR3 is given with its conserved first and last residue. D genes are given only for firm matches. Rows may omit the clone size; those that give it use once, few, many or a size class.

length,D,size,J,V,CDR3,DNA
15,TRBD2,NA,TRBJ2-3,TRBV4-2,CASSTGLAGADTQYF,TGTGCCAGCAGCACCGGACTAGCGGGGGCAGATACGCAGTATTTT
16,TRBD2,NA,TRBJ2-1,TRBV5-4,CASSSDIAGGYDEQFF,TGTGCCAGCAGCTCCGACATAGCGGGAGGGTACGATGAGCAGTTCTTC
15,TRBD1,once,TRBJ1-1,TRBV5-1,CASSFGQGGTTEAFF,TGCGCCAGCAGCTTCGGACAGGGTGGGACTACTGAAGCTTTCTTT
15,NA,NA,TRBJ1-2,TRBV5-1,CASSLVPQGNYGYTF,TGCGCCAGCAGCTTGGTGCCACAGGGAAACTATGGCTACACCTTC
15,TRBD1,NA,TRBJ1-4,TRBV5-1,CASSTSGTGNEKLFF,TGCGCCAGCAGCACTTCAGGGACAGGGAATGAAAAACTGTTTTTT
14,NA,NA,TRBJ2-4,TRBV11-2,CASSLSDSGNIQYF,TGTGCCAGCAGCTTATCGGACAGTGGGAACATTCAGTACTTC
17,TRBD1,NA,TRBJ1-6,TRBV19,CASSIDPPGGWNSPLHF,TGTGCCAGTAGTATAGATCCGCCAGGGGGTTGGAATTCACCCCTCCACTTT
13,NA,NA,TRBJ2-5,TRBV6-5,CASTSPGAGTQYF,TGTGCCAGCACCTCCCCAGGGGCGGGGACCCAGTACTTC
15,NA,NA,TRBJ1-5,TRBV6-1,CASSEEGVLDQPQHF,TGTGCCAGCAGTGAAGAGGGGGTTCTGGATCAGCCCCAGCATTTT
16,NA,NA,TRBJ2-3,TRBV7-9,CASSPRLTASTDTQYF,TGTGCCAGCAGCCCTCGACTAACCGCTAGCACAGATACGCAGTATTTT
13,TRBD1,NA,TRBJ1-2,TRBV9,CASNTGGVVGYTF,TGTGCCAGCAATACAGGGGGCGTCGTTGGCTACACCTTC
14,TRBD1,NA,TRBJ1-1,TRBV27,CASWRSGGLAEAFF,TGTGCCAGCTGGCGGTCAGGGGGCTTAGCTGAAGCTTTCTTT
14,NA,NA,TRBJ1-5,TRBV6-6,CASRDDRSNQPQHF,TGTGCCAGCAGGGACGACAGGAGCAATCAGCCCCAGCATTTT
14,NA,NA,TRBJ1-2,TRBV5-1,CASSAVRDNYGYTF,TGCGCCAGCAGCGCCGTCAGGGATAACTATGGCTACACCTTC
18,NA,NA,TRBJ1-6,TRBV5-4,CASSESTGASSYNSPLHF,TGTGCCAGCAGCGAATCGACGGGAGCAAGCTCCTATAATTCACCCCTCCACTTT
12,TRBD1,NA,TRBJ1-1,TRBV29-1,CSARQGNTEAFF,TGCAGCGCAAGACAGGGTAACACTGAAGCTTTCTTT
15,NA,NA,TRBJ2-1,TRBV15,CATSTQAEAYNEQFF,TGTGCCACCAGCACGCAAGCGGAAGCCTACAATGAGCAGTTCTTC
14,NA,NA,TRBJ2-3,TRBV6-4,CATSDSPHVDTQYF,TGTGCCACCTCGGACAGCCCGCACGTAGATACGCAGTATTTT